The T cell receptor beta chain under discussion was sequenced for a study of control samples from healthy donors and cancer patients. Only in-frame clones appear in the TCRdb table, and some are missing; sequencing was by immunoSEQ multiplex PCR. Of just over 90,000 clones in the sample, about 86% were seen once. This CDR3 region has 14 residues. Unmatched junction bases numbered 4, after V lost 2 bases and J lost 7 bases. CDR1 and CDR2 from the germline V gene are MNHEY and SVGEGT. This clone was seen only a few times. The sequenced sample was blood. This receptor was obtained from a woman between 45 and 65 years old in good health. The V and J genes are TRBV6-2 or TRBV6-3 and TRBJ1-5, with 8 positions matching TRBD1. CDR3 sequence reads: CASSYGTGQQPQHF. In nucleotides, the CDR3 is TGTGCCAGCAGTTACGGGACAGGTCAGCAGCCCCAGCATTTT.